This TCR beta chain was sequenced in a study of T cell repertoires in aging, cancer and after chemotherapy. Study overall: Paired samples before and after chemotherapy came from glioblastoma patients receiving temozolomide-based therapy.

Peripheral blood genomic DNA, not sorted cells or RNA, was the template. A mixed TRB-A/B primer pool amplified rearranged TRB by multiplex touch-down PCR. Each CDR3 protein gets one entry after TCRdb re-called the multiplex PCR reads with MiXCR. The table lists 1,500 to 2,000 distinct CDR3 sequences, approximately 25% of them singletons. This clonotype is judged large. What it binds is not known. Study outcomes and limitations: No conclusions about immunological memory after chemotherapy can be drawn from the repertoire data.

Germline V gene data show CDR1 as LNHDA and CDR2 as SQIVND (reference sequence). The CDR3 runs to 14 residues. J was trimmed by 4 bases and V by 5 bases; bases with no gene match: 5. The sequencing sample was made of blood. The receptor was isolated from a human donor with a solid tumor. The chain recombines TRBV19 with TRBJ2-7; 10 bases fit TRBD2. In nucleotides, the CDR3 is TGTGCCAGTAGTCTTACTAGCGGGGTATACGAGCAGTACTTC. Translated: CASSLTSGVYEQYF. The full variable domain, in which reference TRBV19 and TRBJ2-7 provide the parts outside the CDR3, is DGGITQSPKYLFRKEGQNVTLSCEQNLNHDAMYWYRQDPGQGLRLIYYSQIVNDFQKGDIAEGYSVSREKKESFPLTVTSAQKNPTAFYLCASSLTSGVYEQYFGPGTRLTVT.